This TCR beta chain comes out of a study of blood T cell repertoires in COVID-19. Study information: Acute and convalescent COVID-19 samples came from the United States, Italy and Spain. PBMCs, B-cell-depleted T cells, or T cells were the source of the cDNA or gDNA that made up the material.

In the study's own analysis: Quantification of nucleated cells was approximated via reference gene primer amplification. Libraries were prepared by immunoSEQ multiplex PCR; TCRdb keeps only in-frame clonotypes and omits some of them. Clone size and the V and J calls come from that table; the DNA yielded D and trimming. The table includes about 210,000 clones, almost 85% detected once. Sequencing was carried out using peripheral blood. The receptor was isolated from a woman between 50 and 59 years old with active or convalescent COVID-19.

DNA for the CDR3: TGTGCCAGCAGCTTAGGCGGGGGGCCTAATGAAAAACTGTTTTTT. This codes for CASSLGGGPNEKLFF. This chain connects TRBV7-6 to TRBJ1-4; the D gene is possibly TRBD1 (6 bases). Trimming cost V 1 base and J 3 bases, with 9 bases left between them. Germline CDR1 reads SGHVS; CDR2 reads FNYEAQ. There are 15 residues in the CDR3.